These 17 T cell receptor beta chains were sequenced from one sample in a study of spatial heterogeneity in lung cancer. General study results and limits: It was found that expanded intratumoral alpha and beta TCR counts tracked tumor mutation counts.

TCRdb re-called the 5' RACE reads through MiXCR, storing one row per CDR3 protein. Found here are about 9,800 distinct CDR3 sequences, approximately 6.3% of them singletons; the top ten hold around 10%. Documented time point: sample taken at primary tumor resection. The antigens these receptors bind are not known. Here the sequenced sample was lung tumor tissue, taken at surgery. The receptor set was obtained from a male donor with early-stage non-small cell lung cancer.

This clonotype was seen ten or more times. This beta chain is a stray sequence in a library constructed for alpha chains; its clone size is not meaningful. The genes are TRBV20-1 and TRBJ2-1; the match to TRBD2 covers 9 bases. The CDR3 consists of 15 residues. Germline V CDR1 and CDR2: DFQATT, SNEGSKA (reference sequence). V trimming: 1 base; J trimming: 4 bases; junction bases outside the gene matches: 5. The CDR3 DNA sequence: TGCAGTGCTAGAGTAGCGGGAGTTTTGTACAATGAGCAGTTCTTC. As protein: CSARVAGVLYNEQFF.

This clonotype was recorded at least ten times. Found in a library prepared for alpha chains, this beta chain is an off-target read, and its abundance has little meaning. V usage is TRBV18 and J usage is TRBJ2-3, with D hard to call. V gave up 3 bases and J gave up 6 bases, with 13 bases separating them. CDR1 is KGHSH, CDR2 LQKENI, per germline. The CDR3 totals 14 residues. The CDR3 DNA follows: TGTGCCAGCTCACCCCCGACGGTCCGGGATACGCAGTATTTT. It translates to CASSPPTVRDTQYF. The whole variable domain, filled in from reference TRBV18 and TRBJ2-3, reads NAGVMQNPRHLVRRRGQEARLRCSPMKGHSHVYWYRQLPEEGLKFMVYLQKENIIDESGMPKERFSAEFPKEGPSILRIQQVVRGDSAAYFCASSPPTVRDTQYFGPGTRLTVL.

This clonotype was seen a handful of times. The size of this beta chain means little, since it is a stray read in a library made for alpha chains. This chain uses TRBV20-1 with TRBJ1-2; D is possibly TRBD1 (5 bases). The CDR3 totals 15 residues. Trimming stripped 4 bases from V and 2 bases from J, with 17 bases between. Germline-derived CDR1 and CDR2 are DFQATT and SNEGSKA (reference sequence). CDR3 sequence: CSATLRQRANYGYTF. Here the CDR3 DNA reads TGCAGTGCTACCCTCCGACAGAGAGCGAACTATGGCTACACCTTC.

In this sample, this clonotype turned up many times. A library prepared for alpha chains yielded this beta chain as an off-target read; its size is of little meaning. J is TRBJ1-2 and V is TRBV20-1; D possibly corresponds to TRBD1 (5 bases). V was pared by 2 bases and J by 2 bases, with 9 bases between. CDR1 is DFQATT and CDR2 is SNEGSKA in the germline V gene (reference sequence). This CDR3 comprises 13 residues. The CDR3 DNA sequence: TGCAGTGCTAGACCCGGGACGAACTATGGCTACACCTTC. This translates into CSARPGTNYGYTF.

This clonotype showed up many times. This beta chain is a stray read from a library made for alpha chains; its abundance is not meaningful. The chain carries TRBV12-3 or TRBV12-4 and TRBJ2-1; D perhaps matches TRBD1 (5 bases). This CDR3 comprises 15 residues. The V end was cut by 1 base, the J end by 8 bases, with 15 bases between. This chain's CDR3 is CASSLEGARADEQFF. The CDR3 DNA is TGTGCCAGCAGTTTAGAAGGGGCCAGAGCTGATGAGCAGTTCTTC.

This clonotype came up many times. This beta chain is an off-target read within a library intended for alpha chains, so its frequency means little. The chain joins TRBV6-1 to TRBJ1-2, with 7 bases fitting TRBD1. This CDR3 contains 15 residues. After removal of 1 base from V and 2 bases from J, the junction contained 4 bases not matched to a gene. Germline V gene sequence: CDR1 MNHNS, CDR2 SASEGT. The CDR3 bases are TGTGCCAGCAGTGAAGTAACAGGGGCAAACTATGGCTACACCTTC. As protein: CASSEVTGANYGYTF.

Within the sample, this clonotype is medium-sized (0.01 to 0.1%). Since it is a stray read in a library aimed at alpha chains, this beta chain has a size that is not meaningful. The V and J genes are TRBV4-1 and TRBJ2-3; no definite D call. Germline V gene data show CDR1 as MGHRA and CDR2 as YSYEKL. V lost 4 bases to trimming and J lost 0 bases, with 11 bases between them. The CDR3 extends over 15 amino acids. The DNA for the CDR3 is TGCGCCAGCAGCCTTCGTACCGATAGCACAGATACGCAGTATTTT. It encodes CASSLRTDSTDTQYF.

This clonotype was observed at least ten times. With the library built for alpha chains, this beta chain is off target and its frequency is not meaningful. The chain is built from TRBV30 and TRBJ2-6; D remains ambiguous. Trimming took 1 base from V and 1 from J, leaving 2 bases between them. The germline gives CDR1 GTSNPN, CDR2 SVGIG (reference sequence). The CDR3 runs 13 residues. CDR3 loop: CAWSGSGANVLTF. In nucleotides, the CDR3 is TGTGCCTGGAGTGGGTCTGGGGCCAACGTCCTGACTTTC.

By frequency in the sample, this clonotype is medium-sized (0.01 to 0.1%). This beta chain slipped into a library made for alpha chains as a stray read, so its size is not meaningful. The genes are TRBV20-1 and TRBJ2-7; TRBD2 agrees at 8 bases. J was trimmed by 0 bases and V by 4 bases; bases with no gene match: 8. CDR1 DFQATT and CDR2 SNEGSKA come from the germline V gene (reference sequence). CDR3 length: 15 amino acids. CDR3 nucleotides: TGCAGTGCTAAGTCTGCGGGAGGCCCCTCCTACGAGCAGTACTTC. Amino acids: CSAKSAGGPSYEQYF.

This clonotype was seen repeatedly, ten times or more. Little can be read into the size of this beta chain, an off-target read in a library designed for alpha chains. CDR3 amino acids: CSARRGADTQYF. Here the CDR3 DNA reads TGCAGTGCTAGAAGGGGGGCAGATACGCAGTATTTT. The chain carries TRBV20-1 and TRBJ2-3; D tentatively reads TRBD1 or TRBD2 (6 bases each). The CDR3 extends over 12 amino acids. V was trimmed by 2 bases and J by 4 bases, leaving 7 bases between them. Germline V gene data show CDR1 as DFQATT and CDR2 as SNEGSKA (reference sequence).

A note on this clonotype: This beta chain turned up in a library designed for alpha chains; as an off-target read, its abundance says little. The chain links TRBV7-2 to TRBJ2-7, with TRBD2 as a possible D gene (5 bases). Germline CDR1 and CDR2: SGHTA and FQGNSA. CDR3 length: 14 amino acids. The V end lost 10 bases, the J end lost 0 bases, and 16 bases lay between the germline ends. The CDR3 reads CAIIKIGSSYEQYF. CDR3 DNA: TGTGCCATTATAAAAATTGGGAGCTCCTACGAGCAGTACTTC.

This clonotype is classed as medium-sized. This beta chain came through as a stray read in a library set up for alpha chains, and its size says little. The V and J genes are TRBV11-2 and TRBJ2-2, with D possibly TRBD2 on 5 matching bases. The CDR3 sequence is 15 residues long. Germline V CDR1 and CDR2: SGHAT, FQNNGV. The V gene lost 5 bases and the J gene lost 2 bases, with 12 bases spanning the gap. This chain's CDR3 is CASSPLRTNTGELFF. Here the CDR3 DNA reads TGTGCCAGCAGCCCCTTGCGGACTAACACCGGGGAGCTGTTTTTT.

This clonotype came up many times. This beta chain represents an off-target read in a library built for alpha chains; its size is of limited meaning. As DNA, the CDR3 is TGTGCCAGCAGCGTCGACAGTTACTATGGCTACACCTTC. This gives the protein CASSVDSYYGYTF. The chain couples TRBV9 to TRBJ1-2; TRBD1 is a possible D gene (5 bases). This CDR3 is built from 13 residues. Germline assignment: CDR1 SGDLS and CDR2 YYNGEE. Trimming took 2 bases from V and 3 from J, leaving 8 bases between them.

This clonotype is medium-sized (0.01 to 0.1%) by share. This beta chain was picked up by a library intended for alpha chains and is off target, so its count carries little meaning. The rearrangement links TRBV6-5 to TRBJ1-4; D may be TRBD1 (5 bases). Germline CDR1 and CDR2: MNHEY and SVGAGI. V shed 6 bases and J shed 8 bases, with 7 bases lying between them. This CDR3 region has 11 residues. Here the CDR3 reads CASRDTEKLFF. The DNA for the CDR3 is TGTGCCAGCAGGGACACCGAAAAACTGTTTTTT.

This clonotype was seen repeatedly, ten times or more. This beta chain came through as a stray read in a library set up for alpha chains, and its size says little. The chain couples TRBV2 to TRBJ2-7; D tentatively reads TRBD1 or TRBD2 (5 bases each). Trimming cost V 6 bases and J 0 bases, with 9 bases left between them. The CDR3 totals 13 residues. The germline CDR1 and CDR2 sequences are SNHLY and FYNNEI. CDR3 sequence: CASSWGSSYEQYV. In DNA, the CDR3 is TGTGCCAGCAGCTGGGGGAGCTCCTACGAGCAGTACGTC.

In its sample, this clonotype was seen many times. This beta chain turned up in a library designed for alpha chains; as an off-target read, its abundance says little. The rearrangement uses TRBV10-3 and TRBJ1-1; no clear D. CDR1 and CDR2 from the germline V gene are ENHRY and SYGVKD. Trimming removed 6 bases at V and 0 bases at J, with 14 bases between. There are 15 residues in the CDR3. The CDR3 bases are TGTGCCATCAGGGACCAGGTGGGAATGAACACTGAAGCTTTCTTT. Residues: CAIRDQVGMNTEAFF.

This clonotype has at least ten counts. This beta chain came through as a stray read in a library set up for alpha chains, and its size says little. The rearrangement links TRBV20-1 to TRBJ2-1, with D possibly matching TRBD2 (7 bases). Germline V gene sequence: CDR1 DFQATT, CDR2 SNEGSKA (reference sequence). The CDR3 covers 14 residues. V dropped 4 bases and J dropped 10 bases, with 20 bases sitting between them. The CDR3 loop reads CSATHDGGAGEQFF. Written as DNA, the CDR3 is TGCAGTGCTACACACGATGGGGGGGCTGGAGAGCAGTTCTTC.